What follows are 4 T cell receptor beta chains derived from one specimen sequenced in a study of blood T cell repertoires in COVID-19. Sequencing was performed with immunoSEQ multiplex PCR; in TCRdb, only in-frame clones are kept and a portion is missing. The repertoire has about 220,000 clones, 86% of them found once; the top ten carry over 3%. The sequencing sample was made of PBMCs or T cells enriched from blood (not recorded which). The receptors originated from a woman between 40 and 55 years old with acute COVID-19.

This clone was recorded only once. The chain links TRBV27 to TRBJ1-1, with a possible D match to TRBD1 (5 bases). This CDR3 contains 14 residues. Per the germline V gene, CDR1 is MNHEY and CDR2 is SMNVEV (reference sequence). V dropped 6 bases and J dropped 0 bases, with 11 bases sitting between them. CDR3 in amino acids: CASSRGDLNTEAFF. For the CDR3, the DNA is TGTGCCAGCAGCCGGGGGGATCTGAACACTGAAGCTTTCTTT.

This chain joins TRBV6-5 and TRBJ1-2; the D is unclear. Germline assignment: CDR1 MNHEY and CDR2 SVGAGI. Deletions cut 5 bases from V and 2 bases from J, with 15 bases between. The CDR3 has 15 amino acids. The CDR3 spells CASSTPGGKNYGYTF. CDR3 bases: TGTGCCAGCAGTACTCCGGGAGGCAAAAACTATGGCTACACCTTC.

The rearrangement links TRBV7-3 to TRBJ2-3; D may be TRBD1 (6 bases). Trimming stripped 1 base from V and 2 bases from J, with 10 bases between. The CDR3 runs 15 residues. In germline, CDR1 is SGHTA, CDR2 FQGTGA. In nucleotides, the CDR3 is TGTGCCAGCAGCTTAATGGGGGCGGCCACAGATACGCAGTATTTT. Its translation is CASSLMGAATDTQYF.

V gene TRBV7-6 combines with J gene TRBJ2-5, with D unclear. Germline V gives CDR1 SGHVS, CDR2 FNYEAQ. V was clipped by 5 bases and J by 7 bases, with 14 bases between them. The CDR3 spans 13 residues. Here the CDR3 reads CASSQEIWATQYF. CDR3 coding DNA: TGTGCCAGCAGCCAAGAGATCTGGGCGACCCAGTACTTC.